Given below is one TCR beta chain in context. RNA was isolated and reverse transcribed to cDNA, the sequencing template. Sequencing used immunoSEQ multiplex PCR; TCRdb keeps in-frame clones, though not all of them. The top ten hold about 0.48% of the sample, which has roughly 220,000 clones, about two fifths seen once. The sample comes from a study of CD8+ T cells in alopecia areata. Study-level information: Patients in the treated group were given tofacitinib by mouth, 5 to 10 mg twice a day. Tofacitinib therapy lasting 6 to 18 months was followed by 6 months off drug.

Germline loops: CDR1 KGHSH, CDR2 LQKENI. CDR3 length: 12 residues. Trimming left V 3 bases short and J 3 bases short, with 6 bases between. This sample's treatment: oral pan-JAK inhibitor, 5-10 mg twice daily. The sequence derives from a human donor with alopecia areata. This chain uses TRBV18 with TRBJ2-7; D remains unclear. The sequencing here drew on CD4+ T cells sorted from blood, taken between weeks 30 and 35, from a patient treated with tofacitinib. The CDR3 loop reads CASSPIGYEQYF. CDR3 DNA: TGTGCCAGCTCACCGATCGGCTACGAGCAGTACTTC.